This record looks at one TCR beta chain sequence and its context. What antigen it recognizes has not been identified. No quality values exist for individual bases; no much larger clone is one base distant. For sequencing of the TCRbeta CDR3 region, genomic DNA was extracted from the sorted cells. The immunoSEQ Assay was used for sequencing of TCRbeta CDR3 regions. TCRdb stores this immuneACCESS table with in-frame sequences only. Part of the clones is absent; in the studies checked, under half of the shortfall reflects unresolved V genes, and no reason is known for the rest. For this sample the table gives under 65,000 clones, of which under 95% were detected only once. The top ten constitute around 0.4% of the sample. A distance of 11 bases separates the germline ends of V and J, which lose 4 bases and 4 bases respectively. CDR1 and CDR2, looked up from the germline V gene (reference sequence), are SGHNT and YYREEE. From the cysteine through the phenylalanine, the CDR3 covers 13 amino acids. Just the 39-base CDR3 DNA is kept, in frame starting at base 1.

The data stem from a study of OX40 agonist ivuxolimab in advanced cancers. Regarding the study in general: Ivuxolimab was an agonistic, fully human IgG2 monoclonal antibody directed against OX40 (CD134), a costimulatory receptor. Intravenous ivuxolimab was administered to patients every 2 weeks at six dose levels: 0.01, 0.1, 0.3, 1.5, 3 and 10 mg/kg. Of the approximately 50 dose-escalation patients, hepatocellular carcinoma was present in approximately 20, melanoma in approximately 15, renal cell carcinoma in 9 and head and neck cancer in 9. A male proportion of approximately 83% and a mean age of around 60 years, ranging from 23 to 79, were recorded for the dose-escalation cohort. Prior anti-PD-1, anti-PD-L1 or anti-CTLA-4 therapy was permitted, and approximately 42% of dose-escalation patients had received checkpoint inhibitors. Partial responses occurred in three dose-escalation patients: two with cutaneous melanoma and one with hepatocellular carcinoma. The purpose of peripheral TCRbeta sequencing was to test whether ivuxolimab changed TCR sequence diversity and led to clonal T-cell expansion. The paper describes the monotherapy dose-escalation part (N of about 55 patients) of the phase I trial of ivuxolimab.

The study at large found these results: On average, CD8+ T cells showed more expanded clones than CD4+ T cells after ivuxolimab. In the 0.1-3.0 mg/kg groups, partial responders had among the lowest normalized peripheral clonal expansion, particularly in CD8+ T cells. At doses of 0.1 to 3.0 mg/kg, clonal expansion of both CD4+ and CD8+ blood T cells was observed from baseline to week 6. Which antigens the clonally expanded peripheral T cells were specific for was not determined. Low levels of normalized T-cell clonal expansion were also seen in some nonresponding patients.

Patients with autoimmune disease history or receiving systemic immunosuppression were excluded from the trial. Peripheral blood for TCR sequencing was drawn from every dose cohort at baseline, at cycle 4 day 1 and at cycle 7 day 1. Samples were obtained from an open-label, multicenter, first-in-human phase I dose-escalation trial of ivuxolimab. Adults with locally advanced or metastatic melanoma, renal cell, hepatocellular, or head and neck squamous cell carcinoma were enrolled in the trial. Before TCR sequencing, CD4+ and CD8+ T cells were separately sorted from peripheral blood. Material: CD4+ or CD8+ T cells sorted from blood, obtained in a trial of the OX40 agonist ivuxolimab. Here the chain combines TRBV5-4 and TRBJ1-2; too little of a D gene remains to name it. The sequence derives from an adult with an advanced solid tumor such as melanoma, head and neck, liver or kidney cancer. The CDR3 region reads CASSRPEFYGYTF. At the DNA level, the sequence is TGTGCCAGCAGCAGACCTGAGTTCTATGGCTACACCTTC.